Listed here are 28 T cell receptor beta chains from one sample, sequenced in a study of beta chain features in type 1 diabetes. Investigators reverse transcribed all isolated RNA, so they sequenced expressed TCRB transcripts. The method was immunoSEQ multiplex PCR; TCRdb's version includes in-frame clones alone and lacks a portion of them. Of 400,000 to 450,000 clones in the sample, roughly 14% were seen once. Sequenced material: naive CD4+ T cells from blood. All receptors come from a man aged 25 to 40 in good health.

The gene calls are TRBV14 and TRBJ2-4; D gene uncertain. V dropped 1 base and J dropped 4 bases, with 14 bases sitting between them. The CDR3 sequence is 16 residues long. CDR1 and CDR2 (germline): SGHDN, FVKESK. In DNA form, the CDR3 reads TGTGCCAGCAGCCAAGGAGTAGGGCTACCTAAAAACATTCAGTACTTC. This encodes CASSQGVGLPKNIQYF.

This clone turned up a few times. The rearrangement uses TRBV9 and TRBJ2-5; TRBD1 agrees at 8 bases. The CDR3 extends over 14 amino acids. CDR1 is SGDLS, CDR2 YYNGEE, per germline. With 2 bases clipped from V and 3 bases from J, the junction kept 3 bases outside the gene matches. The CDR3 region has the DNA TGTGCCAGCAGCGTTCAGACAGGGGAAGAGACCCAGTACTTC. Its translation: CASSVQTGEETQYF.

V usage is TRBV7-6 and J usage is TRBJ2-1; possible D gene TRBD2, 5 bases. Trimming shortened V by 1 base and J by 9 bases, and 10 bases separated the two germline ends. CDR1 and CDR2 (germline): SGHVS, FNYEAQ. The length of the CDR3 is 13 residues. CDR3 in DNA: TGTGCCAGCAGCTTAGATCGACTAAGTGAGCAGTTCTTC. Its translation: CASSLDRLSEQFF.

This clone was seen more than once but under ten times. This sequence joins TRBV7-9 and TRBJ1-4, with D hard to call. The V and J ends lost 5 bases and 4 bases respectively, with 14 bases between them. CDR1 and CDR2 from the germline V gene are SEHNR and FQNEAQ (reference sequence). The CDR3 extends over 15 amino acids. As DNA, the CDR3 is TGTGCCAGCAGCCCCGAAGGGCAGAGTAATGAAAAACTGTTTTTT. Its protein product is CASSPEGQSNEKLFF.

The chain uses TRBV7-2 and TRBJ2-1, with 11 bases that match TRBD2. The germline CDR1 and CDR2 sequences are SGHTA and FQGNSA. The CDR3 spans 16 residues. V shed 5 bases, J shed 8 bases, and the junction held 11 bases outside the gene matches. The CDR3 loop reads CASSHRTGTSGYEQFF. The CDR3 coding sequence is TGTGCCAGCAGCCATCGAACCGGGACTAGCGGCTATGAGCAGTTCTTC. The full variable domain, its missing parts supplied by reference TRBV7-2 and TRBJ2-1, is GAGVSQSPSNKVTEKGKDVELRCDPISGHTALYWYRQSLGQGLEFLIYFQGNSAPDKSGLPSDRFSAERTGGSVSTLTIQRTQQEDSAVYLCASSHRTGTSGYEQFFGPGTRLTVL.

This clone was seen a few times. CDR3 DNA: TGCGCCAGCAGCTACCTTAGCGGGGGGGCCGGAGGCACAGATACGCAGTATTTT. Residues: CASSYLSGGAGGTDTQYF. The chain uses TRBV5-1 and TRBJ2-3; 11 bases fit TRBD2. The CDR3 covers 18 residues. Germline V gene lookup returns CDR1 SGHRS and CDR2 YFSETQ. The ends lost 3 bases at V and 1 base at J; junction bases unmatched: 10.

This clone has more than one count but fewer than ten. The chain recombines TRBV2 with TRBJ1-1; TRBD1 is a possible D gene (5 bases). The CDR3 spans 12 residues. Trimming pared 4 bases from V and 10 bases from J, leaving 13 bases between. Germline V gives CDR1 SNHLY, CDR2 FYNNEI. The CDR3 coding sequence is TGTGCCAGCAGTGGTGGGGACGAAGGAGCTTTCTTT. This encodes CASSGGDEGAFF.

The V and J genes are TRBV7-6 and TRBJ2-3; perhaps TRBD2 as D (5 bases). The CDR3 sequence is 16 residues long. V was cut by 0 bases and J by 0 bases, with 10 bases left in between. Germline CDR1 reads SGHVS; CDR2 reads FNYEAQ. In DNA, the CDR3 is TGTGCCAGCAGCTTAGCGGGAGCACCCAGCACAGATACGCAGTATTTT. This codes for CASSLAGAPSTDTQYF.

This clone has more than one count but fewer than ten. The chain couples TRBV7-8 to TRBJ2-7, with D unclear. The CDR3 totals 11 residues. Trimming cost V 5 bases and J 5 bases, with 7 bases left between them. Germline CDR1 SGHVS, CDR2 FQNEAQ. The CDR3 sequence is CASSPSDEQYV. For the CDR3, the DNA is TGTGCCAGCAGCCCCTCGGACGAGCAGTACGTC.

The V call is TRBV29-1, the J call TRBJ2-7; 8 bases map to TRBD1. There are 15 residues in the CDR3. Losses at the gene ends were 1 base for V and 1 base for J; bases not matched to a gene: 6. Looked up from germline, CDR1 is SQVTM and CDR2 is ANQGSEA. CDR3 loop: CSVEGQGMGSYEQYF. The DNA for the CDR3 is TGCAGCGTTGAAGGACAGGGGATGGGATCCTACGAGCAGTACTTC.

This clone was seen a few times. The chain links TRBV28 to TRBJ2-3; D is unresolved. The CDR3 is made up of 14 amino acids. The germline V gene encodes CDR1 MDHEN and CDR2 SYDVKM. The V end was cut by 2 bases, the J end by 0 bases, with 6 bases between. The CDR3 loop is CASSLIISTDTQYF. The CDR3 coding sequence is TGTGCCAGCAGTTTAATTATTAGCACAGATACGCAGTATTTT.

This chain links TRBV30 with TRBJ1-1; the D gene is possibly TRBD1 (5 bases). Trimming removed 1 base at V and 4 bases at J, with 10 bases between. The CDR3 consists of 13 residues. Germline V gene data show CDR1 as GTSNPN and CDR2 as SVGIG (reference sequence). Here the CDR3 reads CAWSDGGGTEAFF. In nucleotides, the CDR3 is TGTGCCTGGAGTGACGGTGGGGGCACTGAAGCTTTCTTT.

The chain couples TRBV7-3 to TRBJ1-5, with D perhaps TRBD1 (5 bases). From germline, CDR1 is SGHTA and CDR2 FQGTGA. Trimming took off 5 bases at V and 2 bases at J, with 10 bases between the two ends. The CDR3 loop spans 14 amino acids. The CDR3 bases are TGTGCCAGCAGCCCAGGGTCGGGCAATCAGCCCCAGCATTTT. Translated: CASSPGSGNQPQHF.

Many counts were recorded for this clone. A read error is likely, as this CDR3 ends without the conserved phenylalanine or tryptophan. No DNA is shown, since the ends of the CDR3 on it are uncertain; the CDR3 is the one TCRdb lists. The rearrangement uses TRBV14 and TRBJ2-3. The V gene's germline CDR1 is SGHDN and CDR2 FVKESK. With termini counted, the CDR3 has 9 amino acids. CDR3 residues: CASSQGTKT.

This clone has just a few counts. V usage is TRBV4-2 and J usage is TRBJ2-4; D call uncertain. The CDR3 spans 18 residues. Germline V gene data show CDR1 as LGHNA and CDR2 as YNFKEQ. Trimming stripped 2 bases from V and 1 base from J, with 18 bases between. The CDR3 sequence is CASSQFLKGPVAKNIQYF. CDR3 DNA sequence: TGTGCCAGCAGCCAATTCCTGAAGGGCCCGGTGGCCAAAAACATTCAGTACTTC.

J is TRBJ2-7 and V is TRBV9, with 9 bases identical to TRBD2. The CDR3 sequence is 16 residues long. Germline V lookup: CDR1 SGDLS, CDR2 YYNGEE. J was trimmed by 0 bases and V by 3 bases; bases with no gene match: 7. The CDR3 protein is CASSALAGFSSYEQYF. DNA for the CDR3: TGTGCCAGCAGCGCCCTAGCGGGGTTTAGCTCCTACGAGCAGTACTTC.

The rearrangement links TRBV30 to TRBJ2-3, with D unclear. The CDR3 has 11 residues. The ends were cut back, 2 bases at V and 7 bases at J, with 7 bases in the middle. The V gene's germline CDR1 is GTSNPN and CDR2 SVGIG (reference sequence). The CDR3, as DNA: TGTGCCTGGAGTCAGAGGAATACGCAGTATTTT. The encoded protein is CAWSQRNTQYF.

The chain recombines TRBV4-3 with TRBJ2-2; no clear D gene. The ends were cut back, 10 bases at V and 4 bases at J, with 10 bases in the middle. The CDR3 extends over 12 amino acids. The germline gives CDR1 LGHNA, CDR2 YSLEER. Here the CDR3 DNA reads TGCGCCAAGATAGCAACCACCGGGGAGCTGTTTTTT. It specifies CAKIATTGELFF.

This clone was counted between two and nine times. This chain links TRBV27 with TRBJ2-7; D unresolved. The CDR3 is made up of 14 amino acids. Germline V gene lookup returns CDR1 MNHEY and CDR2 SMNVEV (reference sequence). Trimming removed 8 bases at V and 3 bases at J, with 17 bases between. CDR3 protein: CASPPVRSYYEQYV. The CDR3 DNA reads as TGTGCCAGCCCTCCCGTGCGGAGTTACTACGAGCAGTACGTC.

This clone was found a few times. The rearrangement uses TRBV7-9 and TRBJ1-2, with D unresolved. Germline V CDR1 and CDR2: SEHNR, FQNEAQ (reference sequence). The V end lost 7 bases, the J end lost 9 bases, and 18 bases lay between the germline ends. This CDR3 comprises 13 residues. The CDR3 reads CASNKAGSVSYTF. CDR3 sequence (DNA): TGTGCCAGCAACAAGGCGGGGTCAGTAAGCTACACCTTC.

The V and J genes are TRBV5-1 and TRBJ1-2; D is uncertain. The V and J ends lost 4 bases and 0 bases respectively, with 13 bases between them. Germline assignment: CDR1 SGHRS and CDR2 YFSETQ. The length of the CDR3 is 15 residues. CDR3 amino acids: CASSSSTSANYGYTF. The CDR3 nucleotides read TGCGCCAGCAGCAGTTCTACATCAGCTAACTATGGCTACACCTTC.

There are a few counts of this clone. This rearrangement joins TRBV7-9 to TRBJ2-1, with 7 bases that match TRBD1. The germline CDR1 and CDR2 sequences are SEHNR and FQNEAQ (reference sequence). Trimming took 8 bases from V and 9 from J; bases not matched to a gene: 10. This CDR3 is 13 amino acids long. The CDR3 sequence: CASRTGEWGEQFF. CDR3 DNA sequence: TGTGCCAGCCGTACAGGGGAATGGGGTGAGCAGTTCTTC. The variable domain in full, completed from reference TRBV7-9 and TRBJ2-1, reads DTGVSQNPRHKITKRGQNVTFRCDPISEHNRLYWYRQTLGQGPEFLTYFQNEAQLEKSRLLSDRFSAERPKGSFSTLEIQRTEQGDSAMYLCASRTGEWGEQFFGPGTRLTVL.

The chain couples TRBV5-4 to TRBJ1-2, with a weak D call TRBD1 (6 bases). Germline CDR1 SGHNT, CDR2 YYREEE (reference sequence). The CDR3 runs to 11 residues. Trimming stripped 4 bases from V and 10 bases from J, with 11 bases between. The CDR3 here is CASSNYRDYTF. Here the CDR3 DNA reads TGTGCCAGCAGCAACTACAGGGACTACACCTTC.

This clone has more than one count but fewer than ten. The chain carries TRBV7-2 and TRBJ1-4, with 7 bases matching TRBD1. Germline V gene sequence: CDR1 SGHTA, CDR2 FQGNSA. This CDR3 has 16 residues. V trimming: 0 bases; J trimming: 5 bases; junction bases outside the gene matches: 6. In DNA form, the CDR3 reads TGTGCCAGCAGCTTAGCCCTGACAGGGCCAAATGAAAAACTGTTTTTT. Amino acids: CASSLALTGPNEKLFF.

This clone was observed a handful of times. The chain's CDR3 is CASGFQGEQYV. Written as DNA, the CDR3 is TGTGCTAGTGGTTTCCAGGGTGAGCAGTACGTC. The chain joins TRBV12-5 to TRBJ2-7, with a tentative D call TRBD1 (5 bases). The CDR3 covers 11 residues. V lost 3 bases to trimming and J lost 7 bases, with 7 bases between them. From germline, CDR1 is LGHNT and CDR2 FRNRAP.

The CDR3 region is CASSFELPNTEAFF. CDR3 DNA sequence: TGCGCCAGCAGCTTCGAGCTTCCGAACACTGAAGCTTTCTTT. The chain carries TRBV5-1 and TRBJ1-1; D not certain. CDR3 length: 14 amino acids. Trimming cost V 2 bases and J 1 base, with 9 bases left between them. Germline V gives CDR1 SGHRS, CDR2 YFSETQ.

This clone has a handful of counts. The CDR3 here is CASSLGPLYEQYF. DNA for the CDR3: TGTGCCAGCAGTTTGGGGCCCCTGTACGAGCAGTACTTC. The chain uses TRBV27 and TRBJ2-7; D is perhaps TRBD1 (5 bases). The V and J ends lost 3 bases and 4 bases respectively, with 10 bases between them. The germline V gene encodes CDR1 MNHEY and CDR2 SMNVEV (reference sequence). This CDR3 has 13 amino acids.

CDR3 protein: CASASATGYETQYF. The CDR3 nucleotides are TGTGCTAGCGCTAGCGCTACAGGGTATGAGACCCAGTACTTC. V is TRBV12-5 and J is TRBJ2-5; perhaps D is TRBD1 or TRBD2 (6 bases each). Germline assignment: CDR1 LGHNT and CDR2 FRNRAP. This CDR3 region has 14 residues. Trimming cost V 9 bases and J 5 bases, with 19 bases left between them. Complete variable domain (other parts from reference TRBV12-5 and TRBJ2-5): DARVTQTPRHKVTEMGQEVTMRCQPILGHNTVFWYRQTMMQGLELLAYFRNRAPLDDSGMPKDRFSAEMPDATLATLKIQPSEPRDSAVYFCASASATGYETQYFGPGTRLLVL.